Listed here is a single T cell receptor beta chain. Its antigen is currently unknown. The data originate from a study of shared clonotypes between healthy human individuals. Findings and limits, study-wide: What rarefaction showed was incomplete sorted-subset sequencing despite large depth. Naive subsets, compared against memory subsets, generally had larger estimated richness values.

Libraries were prepared by immunoSEQ multiplex PCR; TCRdb keeps only in-frame clonotypes and omits some of them. The profile shows around 560,000 clones, 85% to 95% of them singletons. Only CD45RO-negative cells positively selected for CCR7 counted as naive CD8 cells, so terminally differentiated effector memory CD45RA+ cells were excluded. Sequences were obtained from naive CD8+ T cells sorted from blood. This clonotype was obtained from a woman in her 30s in good health.

CDR3 sequence (DNA): TGCAGCGTTAGGTCCAGGTTTACTGAGCCCCAGCATTTT. Amino acids: CSVRSRFTEPQHF. The chain combines TRBV29-1 with TRBJ1-5, with D unresolved. This CDR3 comprises 13 residues. V lost 5 bases to trimming and J lost 8 bases, with 16 bases between them. The germline V gene encodes CDR1 SQVTM and CDR2 ANQGSEA.